One and the same sample provided the 21 T cell receptor beta chains below, sequenced in a study of cytomegalovirus exposure and HLA in healthy donors. Primers for the PCR totalled 60 Vbeta and 13 Jbeta. Sequenced by immunoSEQ multiplex PCR; TCRdb stores in-frame clones only, minus some. The specimen's table records about 170,000 clones. What was sequenced was PBMCs. All receptors come from a woman aged 18-29 years in good health and CMV-seropositive.

This sequence joins TRBV7-3 and TRBJ2-3, with 9 bases that match TRBD1. The CDR3 length is 17 residues. CDR1 and CDR2 (germline): SGHTA, FQGTGA. With 6 bases clipped from V and 2 bases from J, the junction kept 12 bases outside the gene matches. The CDR3 reads CASRYSAGTGFTDTQYF. The CDR3 coding sequence is TGTGCCAGCAGATACAGCGCCGGGACAGGGTTCACAGATACGCAGTATTTT. Looking up the rest from reference TRBV7-3 and TRBJ2-3 gives the full variable domain: GAGVSQTPSNKVTEKGKYVELRCDPISGHTALYWYRQSLGQGPEFLIYFQGTGAADDSGLPNDRFFAVRPEGSVSTLKIQRTERGDSAVYLCASRYSAGTGFTDTQYFGPGTRLTVL.

This chain connects TRBV30 to TRBJ1-2, with D maybe TRBD1 (5 bases). Germline V gene lookup returns CDR1 GTSNPN and CDR2 SVGIG (reference sequence). The ends were cut back, 2 bases at V and 4 bases at J, with 14 bases in the middle. This CDR3 region has 14 residues. The CDR3 region is CAWSLDSGGYGYTF. CDR3 in DNA: TGTGCCTGGAGTCTTGACAGCGGGGGCTATGGCTACACCTTC.

Note on this clone: Other DNA sequences in this sample translate to the same CDR3. V is TRBV30 and J is TRBJ1-1; 8 bases are shared with TRBD1. CDR3 size: 18 residues. CDR1 is GTSNPN and CDR2 is SVGIG in the germline V gene (reference sequence). Trimming at V came to 0 bases and at J to 1 base, leaving 13 bases not matched to a gene. DNA for the CDR3: TGTGCCTGGAGTGTCCGAGGACAGGGATTTGGTGGGAACACTGAAGCTTTCTTT. Translating it yields CAWSVRGQGFGGNTEAFF.

The chain couples TRBV7-8 to TRBJ2-2; 9 positions agree with TRBD1. Germline loops: CDR1 SGHVS, CDR2 FQNEAQ. The junction had 12 bases not matched to a gene; V was cut back by 4 bases and J by 3 bases. There are 18 residues in the CDR3. The CDR3, as DNA: TGTGCCAGCAGCTCGGACAGGGGAAGGTGGAGTGACACCGGGGAGCTGTTTTTT. Translated: CASSSDRGRWSDTGELFF.

J is TRBJ2-7 and V is TRBV7-2; 8 nucleotides match TRBD1. This CDR3 has 14 amino acids. Germline CDR1 is SGHTA and CDR2 is FQGNSA. V lost 5 bases and J lost 3; bases outside the gene matches: 6. The CDR3 is CASSPRDRLYEQYF. DNA for the CDR3: TGTGCCAGCAGCCCCCGGGACAGGCTCTACGAGCAGTACTTC.

The CDR3 region has the DNA TGTGCCAGCCGTCGACAGGGAATGGGTGAAAAACTGTTTTTT. It is translated as CASRRQGMGEKLFF. The chain uses TRBV6-5 and TRBJ1-4; 7 bases line up with TRBD1. From germline, CDR1 is MNHEY and CDR2 SVGAGI. V shed 8 bases, J shed 7 bases, and the junction held 10 bases outside the gene matches. The CDR3 runs to 14 residues.

V and J are TRBV6-6 and TRBJ2-5; D is possibly TRBD2 (6 bases). V lost 6 bases and J 7 bases, leaving 15 bases between the germline ends. The CDR3 runs to 13 residues. Germline V gene data show CDR1 as MNHNY and CDR2 as SVGAGI (reference sequence). The CDR3 sequence is CASSRANSGTQYF. Here the CDR3 DNA reads TGTGCCAGCAGCCGCGCTAATAGCGGGACCCAGTACTTC.

The chain employs TRBV15 and TRBJ2-1; 10 bases map to TRBD2. V was clipped by 4 bases and J by 9 bases; unmatched bases: 15. This CDR3 region has 17 residues. From germline, CDR1 is LNHNV and CDR2 YYDKDF (reference sequence). CDR3 DNA sequence: TGTGCCACCAGCATAAGACTACGGACTAGCGGTAACGGTGAGCAGTTCTTC. This translates into CATSIRLRTSGNGEQFF.

The chain links TRBV4-3 to TRBJ1-1, with TRBD1 as a possible D gene (6 bases). This CDR3 comprises 16 residues. Germline CDR1 is LGHNA and CDR2 is YSLEER. V was pared by 0 bases and J by 1 base, with 12 bases between. Here the CDR3 reads CASSQEIPGANTEAFF. CDR3 DNA: TGCGCCAGCAGCCAAGAAATTCCAGGGGCGAACACTGAAGCTTTCTTT.

CDR3: CASRQGRGPEAFF. The CDR3 DNA reads as TGTGCCAGCAGGCAGGGTAGGGGGCCTGAAGCTTTCTTT. The V gene is TRBV6-6, the J gene TRBJ1-1, with 7 bases aligning to TRBD1. Germline CDR1 reads MNHNY; CDR2 reads SVGAGI (reference sequence). This CDR3 contains 13 residues. V gave up 6 bases and J gave up 6 bases; unmatched junction bases: 7.

V usage is TRBV4-1 and J usage is TRBJ1-6; D ambiguous. The V end was cut by 0 bases, the J end by 7 bases, with 7 bases between. CDR3 length: 14 amino acids. CDR1 and CDR2 (germline): MGHRA, YSYEKL. The CDR3 region is CASSQDRGNSPLHF. CDR3 sequence (DNA): TGCGCCAGCAGCCAAGACAGAGGGAATTCACCCCTCCACTTT.

The chain employs TRBV2 and TRBJ2-2, with D possibly being TRBD1 (6 bases). The V gene's germline CDR1 is SNHLY and CDR2 FYNNEI. Between the trimmed V and J ends, which lost 4 bases and 1 base, there was a span of 10 bases. The CDR3 length is 15 residues. CDR3 residues: CASSAGALNTGELFF. CDR3 in DNA: TGTGCCAGCAGTGCAGGGGCCCTGAACACCGGGGAGCTGTTTTTT. Full variable domain (missing parts from reference TRBV2 and TRBJ2-2): EPEVTQTPSHQVTQMGQEVILRCVPISNHLYFYWYRQILGQKVEFLVSFYNNEISEKSEIFDDQFSVERPDGSNFTLKIRSTKLEDSAMYFCASSAGALNTGELFFGEGSRLTVL.

V gene TRBV30 combines with J gene TRBJ1-2; 7 nucleotides agree with TRBD1. The trim removed 2 bases at V and 0 bases at J, leaving 15 bases unmatched. CDR1 GTSNPN and CDR2 SVGIG come from the germline V gene (reference sequence). This CDR3 region has 18 residues. CDR3 bases: TGTGCCTGGAGTCGAAAGGGGGCGGGAAAGGGGGCTAACTATGGCTACACCTTC. Encoded protein: CAWSRKGAGKGANYGYTF.

The CDR3 nucleotides read TGTGCCAGCAGCCCGGGACAGGGGGCAGATACGCAGTATTTT. Translation: CASSPGQGADTQYF. The chain links TRBV7-2 to TRBJ2-3; the match to TRBD1 covers 11 bases. CDR3 size: 14 residues. Germline CDR1 and CDR2: SGHTA and FQGNSA. The V gene end was trimmed by 5 bases and the J gene end by 4 bases; junction bases not matched to a gene: 2.

The J gene is TRBJ2-7, the V gene TRBV6-1; weak D call: TRBD2 (5 bases). Between the trimmed V and J ends, which lost 5 bases and 0 bases, there was a span of 11 bases. Germline V gives CDR1 MNHNS, CDR2 SASEGT. The CDR3 spans 14 residues. In DNA form, the CDR3 reads TGTGCCAGCAGTCAGCGGTATAACTCCTACGAGCAGTACTTC. This codes for CASSQRYNSYEQYF.

The gene calls are TRBV11-1 and TRBJ2-2; maybe TRBD2 (6 bases). This CDR3 region has 14 residues. Between the trimmed V and J ends, which lost 3 bases and 5 bases, there was a span of 10 bases. Looked up from germline, CDR1 is SGHAT and CDR2 is FQDESV (reference sequence). CDR3 in amino acids: CASSFRGATGELFF. CDR3 DNA sequence: TGTGCCAGCAGCTTTCGCGGGGCTACCGGGGAGCTGTTTTTT.

This chain links TRBV10-3 with TRBJ1-1; D is undetermined. The V end lost 4 bases, the J end lost 4 bases, and 16 bases lay between the germline ends. This CDR3 region has 15 residues. The germline V gene encodes CDR1 ENHRY and CDR2 SYGVKD. The CDR3 reads CAISANREGSTEAFF. In DNA form, the CDR3 reads TGTGCCATCAGTGCCAACCGGGAGGGTAGCACTGAAGCTTTCTTT.

This chain connects TRBV7-2 to TRBJ2-2; 8 nucleotides agree with TRBD2. V dropped 4 bases and J dropped 5; count of bases not matched to a gene: 3. CDR1 and CDR2 (germline): SGHTA, FQGNSA. The CDR3 has 14 amino acids. CDR3 coding DNA: TGTGCCAGCAGCTCATCTAGCGGGACCGGGGAGCTGTTTTTT. It codes for CASSSSSGTGELFF.

V is TRBV30 and J is TRBJ1-2; D unresolved. The CDR3 length is 12 residues. Trimming cost V 3 bases and J 1 base, with 6 bases left between them. Germline loops: CDR1 GTSNPN, CDR2 SVGIG (reference sequence). The CDR3 region is CAWRFHNYGYTF. For the CDR3, the DNA is TGTGCCTGGAGGTTCCATAACTATGGCTACACCTTC.

V usage is TRBV5-4 and J usage is TRBJ1-2; 9 nucleotides match TRBD1. Germline CDR1 is SGHNT and CDR2 is YYREEE (reference sequence). This CDR3 contains 14 residues. J lost 3 bases, V lost 2 bases, and 2 bases had no gene match. For the CDR3, the DNA is TGTGCCAGCAGCTTCGACAGGGGGGACTATGGCTACACCTTC. Its protein is CASSFDRGDYGYTF.

The genes are TRBV6-6 and TRBJ2-1, with 8 bases fitting TRBD2. Germline trimming cut 6 bases from V and 7 bases from J; bases unmatched to any gene: 8. The CDR3 length is 14 residues. From germline, CDR1 is MNHNY and CDR2 SVGAGI (reference sequence). Written as DNA, the CDR3 is TGTGCCAGCAGCCAAGCGGGAGACAATAATGAGCAGTTCTTC. Its protein is CASSQAGDNNEQFF.